A selection of T cell receptor beta chains follows, all from one sample in a study of OX40 agonist ivuxolimab in advanced cancers. Using immunoSEQ multiplex PCR, the repertoire was profiled, and TCRdb retains in-frame clones only, with some absent. The table has tens of thousands of clones, 65% to 90% seen once. Material: CD4+ or CD8+ T cells sorted from blood, obtained in a trial of the OX40 agonist ivuxolimab. The receptors derive from an adult with an advanced solid tumor such as melanoma, head and neck, liver or kidney cancer. The CDR3 runs from the conserved cysteine through the conserved F or W. D genes are given only for firm matches. Expanded clones are given a class, and other clones once, few, many or no size at all.

j_call	v_call	d_call	clone_size	cdr3_length	cdr3_nt	cdr3_aa
TRBJ2-2	TRBV15	NA	NA	15	TGTGCCACCAGCAAGGGGAGGCAGGGGACCGGGGAGCTGTTTTTT	CATSKGRQGTGELFF
TRBJ2-7	TRBV29-1	TRBD2	NA	13	TGCAGCGCCTCCGGGACTAGCTCCTACGAGCAGTACTTC	CSASGTSSYEQYF
TRBJ1-1	TRBV5-1	TRBD1	once	13	TGCGCCAGCAGCAAGACAGGGGACACTGAAGCTTTCTTT	CASSKTGDTEAFF
TRBJ1-5	TRBV10-2	NA	NA	13	TGCGCCAGCAGGGGGATTAGCAATCAGCCCCAGCATTTT	CASRGISNQPQHF
TRBJ1-4	TRBV9	NA	once	14	TGTGCCAGCAGCGTAGGCCAGGGAGGGGAAAAACTATTTTTT	CASSVGQGGEKLFF
TRBJ2-2	TRBV11-2	TRBD2	NA	16	TGTGCCAGCAGCTTGCGGGGGGCGGCGAACACCGGGGAGCTGTTTTTT	CASSLRGAANTGELFF
TRBJ2-3	TRBV7-2	NA	NA	13	TGTGCCAGCAGCTTACCGCCGGGATATACGCAGTATTTT	CASSLPPGYTQYF
TRBJ1-1	TRBV6-5	NA	NA	13	TGTGCCAGCAGTTACGGAAGGGGGACTGAAGCTTTCTTT	CASSYGRGTEAFF
TRBJ2-7	TRBV5-4	TRBD1	NA	13	TGTGCCAGCAGCAGGGACAGGGAATACAAGCAGTACTTC	CASSRDREYKQYF
TRBJ1-1	TRBV9	NA	NA	13	TGTGCCAGCAGCTCAACAGGTTCCGGCCTGACTTTCTTT	CASSSTGSGLTFF
TRBJ2-5	TRBV7-9	TRBD1	NA	13	TGTGCCAGCAGCCAAAGACAGGGAGAGACCCAGTACTTC	CASSQRQGETQYF
TRBJ1-1	TRBV5-4	NA	NA	14	TGTGCCAGCAGCTCGGAAGGGGTGGGGTTCGGAGCTTTCTTT	CASSSEGVGFGAFF
TRBJ2-4	TRBV10-1	NA	NA	15	TGCGCCAGCAGTGAGTCGGGGGGCCGTGGAAACATTCAGTACTTC	CASSESGGRGNIQYF
TRBJ1-3	TRBV11-2	NA	NA	15	TGTGCCAGCAGCTTAACCGGGGGCTCTGGAAACACCATATATTTT	CASSLTGGSGNTIYF
TRBJ1-2	TRBV7-2	TRBD1	NA	13	TGTGCCAGCAGCCGGGACAGAGAATATGGCTACACCTTC	CASSRDREYGYTF
TRBJ2-1	TRBV9	NA	NA	15	TGTGCCAGCAGCCCCCGGGTCGGGGGAGGACAAGAGCAGTTCTTC	CASSPRVGGGQEQFF
TRBJ2-3	TRBV5-8	TRBD1	NA	15	TGTGCCAGCAGCTTGTTAGGGACAGGGATCGACACGCAGTATTTT	CASSLLGTGIDTQYF
TRBJ2-7	TRBV10-3	NA	NA	14	TGTGCCATCAGCCCGGGGCAAAGCTCCTACGAGCAGTACTTC	CAISPGQSSYEQYF
TRBJ2-5	TRBV28	NA	NA	12	TGTGCCAGCAGTTTCGGGGACGGGACCCAGTACTTC	CASSFGDGTQYF
TRBJ2-1	TRBV6-5	TRBD2	NA	15	TGTGCCAGCAGTAGCACTAGCGACTCCTACAATGAGCAGTTCTTC	CASSSTSDSYNEQFF
TRBJ2-3	TRBV7-9	TRBD2	many	14	TGTGCCAGCCTGGCGGGAGGGAGCACAGATACGCAGTATTTT	CASLAGGSTDTQYF
TRBJ1-2	TRBV28	NA	NA	14	TGTGCCAGCAGTTTAGAGGCAGGGGTGAATGGCTACACCTTC	CASSLEAGVNGYTF
TRBJ2-1	TRBV4-3	TRBD2	NA	16	TGCGCCAGCAGCCAAGGACTAGCGGGAGGGTTACATGAGCAGTTCTTC	CASSQGLAGGLHEQFF
TRBJ2-2	TRBV5-4	TRBD1	NA	16	TGTGCCAGCAGCTTGCAGGGGGCGGTTCACACCGGGGAGCTGTTTTTT	CASSLQGAVHTGELFF
TRBJ2-7	TRBV29-1	TRBD1	NA	14	TGCAGCGTTACCACCGGGACAGCAAAATACGAGCAGTACTTC	CSVTTGTAKYEQYF
TRBJ1-1	TRBV18	NA	many	14	TGTGCCAGCTCACCAGCGGGAACGAACACTGAAGCTTTCTTT	CASSPAGTNTEAFF
TRBJ2-2	TRBV27	TRBD1	NA	14	TGTGCCAGCACTCGGGACAGGGGCACCGGGGAGCTGTTTTTT	CASTRDRGTGELFF
TRBJ1-5	TRBV28	NA	NA	14	TGTGCCAGCAGTTCCTTACCGAGCAATCAGCCCCAGCATTTT	CASSSLPSNQPQHF
TRBJ2-2	TRBV7-2	NA	NA	15	TGTGCCAGCAGCTTATCCGACATATCCACCGGGGAGCTGTTTTTT	CASSLSDISTGELFF
TRBJ2-7	TRBV10-3	TRBD2	NA	15	TGTGCCATCAGCCCCGGACTAGCGGGAGGGGACGAGCAGTACTTC	CAISPGLAGGDEQYF
TRBJ2-7	TRBV10-1	TRBD1	NA	15	TGCGCCAGCAGCCTCTCGACAGGGCCCTCCTACGAGCAGTACTTC	CASSLSTGPSYEQYF
TRBJ2-7	TRBV2	NA	once	10	TGTGCCAGCAGTGAATACGAGCAGTACTTC	CASSEYEQYF
TRBJ2-6	TRBV2	TRBD1	NA	17	TGTGCCAGCAGCCCCGGGACAGGGATCTCTGGGGCCAACGTCCTGACTTTC	CASSPGTGISGANVLTF
TRBJ2-7	TRBV28	TRBD1	NA	15	TGTGCCAGCAGTTTAAAGGGGGCGCAGTACTACGAGCAGTACTTC	CASSLKGAQYYEQYF
TRBJ2-1	TRBV28	NA	NA	13	TGTGCCAGCAGCGCTCCCCGGAGGGAGGAGCAGTTCTTC	CASSAPRREEQFF
TRBJ2-3	TRBV7-9	TRBD1	NA	14	TGTGCCAGCAGCTACGGGCAGGGGGCAGATACGCAGTATTTT	CASSYGQGADTQYF
TRBJ2-5	TRBV2	NA	NA	17	TGTGCCAGCAGTGAATGGAGGACAGGGAGGGGTACAGAGACCCAGTACTTC	CASSEWRTGRGTETQYF
TRBJ2-1	TRBV29-1	TRBD2	NA	16	TGCAGCGTCAATTTGCGGCTAGCGGGAGGTGTCAATGAGCAGTTCTTC	CSVNLRLAGGVNEQFF
TRBJ2-1	TRBV5-1	NA	NA	12	TGCGCCAGCAGCTTGCGAGGGCGCGAGCAGTTCTTC	CASSLRGREQFF
TRBJ2-7	TRBV10-1	TRBD2	once	13	TGCGCCAGCAGAGGACTAGCGAGGTACGAGCAGTACTTC	CASRGLARYEQYF
TRBJ2-7	TRBV7-2	TRBD2	once	16	TGTGCCAGCAGCTTTAGTGGGACTAGGGAATTCGACGAGCAGTACTTC	CASSFSGTREFDEQYF
TRBJ2-3	TRBV4-1	NA	NA	17	TGCGCCAGCAGCCAAGTCAGGTTGGCGGGGAACACAGATACGCAGTATTTT	CASSQVRLAGNTDTQYF
TRBJ2-5	TRBV13	TRBD1	NA	17	TGTGCCAGCAGCGATGGCGGACAGGGGGCGTTGGAAGAGACCCAGTACTTC	CASSDGGQGALEETQYF
TRBJ2-2	TRBV5-4	TRBD1	NA	15	TGTGCCAGCCGCCGGGGGACAGGGGAAATCGGGGAGCTGTTTTTT	CASRRGTGEIGELFF
TRBJ2-1	TRBV5-1	NA	NA	16	TGCGCCAGCAGCCCGGTTGGGGGCCCGAGGTACAATGAGCAGTTCTTC	CASSPVGGPRYNEQFF
TRBJ1-4	TRBV7-9	TRBD1	NA	17	TGTGCCAGCAGCTTAGGGGCTCAGGGGGCACGCGGTGAAAAACTGTTTTTT	CASSLGAQGARGEKLFF
TRBJ2-2	TRBV29-1	NA	NA	12	TGCAGCGTTGAAGAGGGGACCGGGGAGCTGTTTTTT	CSVEEGTGELFF
TRBJ2-5	TRBV9	NA	NA	14	TGTGCCAGCAGCGTAGGGGGGGTCAGAGAGACCCAGTACTTC	CASSVGGVRETQYF
TRBJ2-1	TRBV7-2	TRBD2	NA	17	TGTGCCAGCAGCTTAGACCTACTAGCGGGAGGGCTTAATGAGCAGTTCTTC	CASSLDLLAGGLNEQFF
TRBJ2-5	TRBV10-3	NA	NA	12	TGTGCCATCAGTGAAGTGGAAGAGACCCAGTACTTC	CAISEVEETQYF
TRBJ1-1	TRBV7-9	NA	few	13	TGTGCCAGCAGCTTAGAGAAGGACACTGAAGCTTTCTTT	CASSLEKDTEAFF
TRBJ2-7	TRBV6-5	NA	NA	15	TGTGCCAGCAGTCGCCCCTCCTCAGGACCCTACGAGCAGTACTTC	CASSRPSSGPYEQYF